This TCR beta chain was captured in a study of graft-versus-host responses after intestinal transplantation. The CDR3 totals 15 residues. V gave up 3 bases and J gave up 3 bases, with 13 bases separating them. Germline-derived CDR1 and CDR2 are SGHRS and YFSETQ. Turning to this clone: What it recognizes is unknown.

TCRdb's copy holds only in-frame clones and misses some; the assay was immunoSEQ multiplex PCR. The sample lists about 110,000 clones, 93% seen once, with around 1% in the top ten. The sequencing used unstimulated CD8+ T cells sorted from spleen or lymph node cells, collected before transplant. The chain recombines TRBV5-1 with TRBJ2-1, with a tentative D call TRBD1 (6 bases). This sequence originates from a human donor who was the organ donor for an intestinal transplant. The CDR3 loop is CASSWTGTHYNEQFF. CDR3 nucleotide sequence: TGCGCCAGCAGCTGGACCGGGACACACTACAATGAGCAGTTCTTC.